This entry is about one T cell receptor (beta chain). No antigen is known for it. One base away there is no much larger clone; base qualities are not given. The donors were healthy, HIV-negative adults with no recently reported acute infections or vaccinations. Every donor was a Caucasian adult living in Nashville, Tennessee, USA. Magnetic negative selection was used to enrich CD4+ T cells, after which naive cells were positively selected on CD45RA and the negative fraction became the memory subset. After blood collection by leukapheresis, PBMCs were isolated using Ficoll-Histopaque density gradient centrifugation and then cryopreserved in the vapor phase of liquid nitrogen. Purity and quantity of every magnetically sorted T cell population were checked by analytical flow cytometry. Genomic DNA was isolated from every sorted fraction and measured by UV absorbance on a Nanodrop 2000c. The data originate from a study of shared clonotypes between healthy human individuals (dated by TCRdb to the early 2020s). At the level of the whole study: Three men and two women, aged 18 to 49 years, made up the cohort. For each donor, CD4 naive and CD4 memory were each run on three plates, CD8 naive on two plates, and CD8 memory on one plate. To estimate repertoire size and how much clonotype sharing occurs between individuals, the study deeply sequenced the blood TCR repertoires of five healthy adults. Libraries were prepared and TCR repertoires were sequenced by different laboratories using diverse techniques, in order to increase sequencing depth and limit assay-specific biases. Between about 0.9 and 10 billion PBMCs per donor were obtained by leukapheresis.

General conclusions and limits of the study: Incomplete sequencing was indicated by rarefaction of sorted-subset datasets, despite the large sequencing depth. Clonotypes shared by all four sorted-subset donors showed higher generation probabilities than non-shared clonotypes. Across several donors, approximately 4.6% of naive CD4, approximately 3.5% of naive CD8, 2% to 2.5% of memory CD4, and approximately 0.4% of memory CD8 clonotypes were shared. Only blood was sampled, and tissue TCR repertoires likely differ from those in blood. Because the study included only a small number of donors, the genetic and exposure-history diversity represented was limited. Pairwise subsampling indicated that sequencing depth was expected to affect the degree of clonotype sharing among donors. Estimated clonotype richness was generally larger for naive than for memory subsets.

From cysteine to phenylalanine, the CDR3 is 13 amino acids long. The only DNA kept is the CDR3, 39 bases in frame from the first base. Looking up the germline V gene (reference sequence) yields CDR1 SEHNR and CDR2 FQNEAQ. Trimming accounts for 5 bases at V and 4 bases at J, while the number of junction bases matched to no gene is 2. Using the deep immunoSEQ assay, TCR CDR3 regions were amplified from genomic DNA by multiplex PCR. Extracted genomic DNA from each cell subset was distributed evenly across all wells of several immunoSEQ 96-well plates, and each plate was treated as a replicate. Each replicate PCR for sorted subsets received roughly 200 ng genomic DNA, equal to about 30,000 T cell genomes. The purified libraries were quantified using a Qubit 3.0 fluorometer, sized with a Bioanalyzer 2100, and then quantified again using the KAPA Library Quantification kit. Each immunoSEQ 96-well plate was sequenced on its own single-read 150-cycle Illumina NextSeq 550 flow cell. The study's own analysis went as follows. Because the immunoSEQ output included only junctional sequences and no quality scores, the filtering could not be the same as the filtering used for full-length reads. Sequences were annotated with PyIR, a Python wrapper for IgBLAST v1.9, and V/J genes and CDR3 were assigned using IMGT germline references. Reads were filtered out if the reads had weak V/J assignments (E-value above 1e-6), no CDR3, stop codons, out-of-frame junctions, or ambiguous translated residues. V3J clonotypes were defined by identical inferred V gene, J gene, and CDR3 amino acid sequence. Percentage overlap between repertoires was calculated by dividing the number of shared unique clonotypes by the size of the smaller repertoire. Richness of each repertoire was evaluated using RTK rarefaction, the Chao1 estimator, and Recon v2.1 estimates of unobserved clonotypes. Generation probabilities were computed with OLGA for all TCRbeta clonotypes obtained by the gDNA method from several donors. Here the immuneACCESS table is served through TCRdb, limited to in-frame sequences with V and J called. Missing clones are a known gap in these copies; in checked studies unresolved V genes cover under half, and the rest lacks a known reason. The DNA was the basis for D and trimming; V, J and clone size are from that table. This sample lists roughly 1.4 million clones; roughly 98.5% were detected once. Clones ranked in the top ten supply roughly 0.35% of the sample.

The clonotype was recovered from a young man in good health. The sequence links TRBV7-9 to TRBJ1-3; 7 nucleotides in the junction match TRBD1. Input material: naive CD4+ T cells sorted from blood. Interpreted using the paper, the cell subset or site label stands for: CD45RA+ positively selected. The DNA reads TGTGCCAGCAGCGAGGGACAGGGAAACACCATATATTTT. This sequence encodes CASSEGQGNTIYF.